This TCR beta chain was recorded in a study of blood T cell repertoires in COVID-19. Study background: The origin of the acute and convalescent COVID-19 samples was the United States, Italy and Spain.

Measured with immunoSEQ multiplex PCR; TCRdb has only the in-frame clones, and not every one. The data hold around 360,000 clones, with 87% observed a single time. Trimming left V 1 base short and J 5 bases short, with 14 bases between. This CDR3 comprises 15 residues. Germline V lookup: CDR1 MGHRA, CDR2 YSYEKL. The source material was PBMCs or T cells enriched from blood (not recorded which). The gene calls are TRBV4-1 and TRBJ2-5, with D possibly being TRBD2 (6 bases). The TCR was taken from a man aged 40-49 years in a cohort exposed to, infected with or recovered from COVID-19 (not recorded which). The CDR3: CASSQAGSRRETQYF. The CDR3 DNA follows: TGCGCCAGCAGCCAAGCCGGGAGTAGGCGGGAGACCCAGTACTTC.